This T cell receptor (beta chain) derives from a study of shared clonotypes between healthy human individuals. Study information: Plates per donor: three CD4 naive, three CD4 memory, two CD8 naive, one CD8 memory.

Authors' processing steps: From ImmunoSEQ came sequences covering only the junction and carrying no quality scores, so filtering differed. The protocol was immunoSEQ multiplex PCR, while the TCRdb copy is restricted to in-frame clones and leaves out a portion. V and J calls and clone size follow that table, whereas D and trimming were derived from the DNA. The sample has fewer than 1.4 million clones, around 82% seen once. Of note for this clone: The antigen is not known.

Both subsets, CD45RA+ naive and CD45RA-negative memory, were split from the CD4+ cells. Study conclusions and caveats: An effect of sequencing depth on clonotype sharing among donors was expected.

The germline V gene has CDR1 KGHSH and CDR2 LQKENI. The CDR3 consists of 17 residues. The V end was cut by 2 bases, the J end by 1 base, with 15 bases between. The sample taken for sequencing was memory CD4+ T cells from PBMCs. As for subset: CD45RA-negative fraction. The receptor was isolated from a man in his late teens or twenties in good health. Some clones in this sample may be carry-over from other donors' samples. The chain carries TRBV18 and TRBJ1-3; D unresolved. The CDR3 reads CASSPTRRPASGNTIYF. CDR3 sequence (DNA): TGTGCCAGCTCACCAACACGGAGGCCCGCATCTGGAAACACCATATATTTT. The complete variable domain, with remaining parts taken from reference TRBV18 and TRBJ1-3, reads NAGVMQNPRHLVRRRGQEARLRCSPMKGHSHVYWYRQLPEEGLKFMVYLQKENIIDESGMPKERFSAEFPKEGPSILRIQQVVRGDSAAYFCASSPTRRPASGNTIYFGEGSWLTVV.